The 28 T cell receptor beta chains reported below all come from one sample, sequenced in a study of control samples from healthy donors and cancer patients. The repertoire was sequenced with immunoSEQ multiplex PCR; TCRdb's copy has only in-frame clones and lacks some. The sample carries about 160,000 clones, just over 95% recorded once. The sequencing sample was made of blood. These receptors came from a woman aged 25 to 39 in good health.

Here the CDR3 reads CASSQENRGWQPQHF. The CDR3, as DNA: TGCGCCAGCAGCCAAGAAAATAGGGGATGGCAGCCCCAGCATTTT. The chain uses TRBV4-1 and TRBJ1-5; the D gene is possibly TRBD1 (5 bases). V lost 0 bases and J lost 7, with 13 bases in between. Germline assignment: CDR1 MGHRA and CDR2 YSYEKL. The CDR3 extends over 15 amino acids.

The chain links TRBV24-1 to TRBJ2-6; 7 nucleotides agree with TRBD1. This CDR3 comprises 19 residues. V shed 2 bases and J 0 bases; nucleotides not matched to a gene: 9. Germline lookup yields CDR1 KGHDR and CDR2 SFDVKD. The chain's CDR3 is CATSDSRQGSTSGANVLTF. DNA for the CDR3: TGTGCCACCAGTGATTCAAGACAGGGATCCACCTCTGGGGCCAACGTCCTGACTTTC.

A word on this clone: Relative to the germline gene, one junction end is altered; a read error may explain this. Other nucleotide sequences in the sample specify the same CDR3. This chain joins TRBV5-5 and TRBJ1-5, with D possibly being TRBD1 (6 bases). This CDR3 is 13 amino acids long. Germline V gives CDR1 SGHKS, CDR2 YYEKEE (reference sequence). CDR3 in amino acids: CASSSGQRQPQHF. In DNA, the CDR3 is TGCGCCAGCAGCTCTGGACAGAGGCAGCCCCAGCATTTT. The full variable domain, rest sourced from reference TRBV5-5 and TRBJ1-5, is DAGVTQSPTHLIKTRGQQVTLRCSPISGHKSVSWYQQVLGQGPQFIFQYYEKEERGRGNFPDRFSARQFPNYSSELNVNALLLGDSALYLCASSSGQRQPQHFGDGTRLSIL.

V is TRBV5-5 and J is TRBJ2-5; 9 nucleotides match TRBD2. With 4 bases clipped from V and 5 bases from J, the junction kept 9 bases outside the gene matches. The CDR3 sequence is 15 residues long. Germline loops: CDR1 SGHKS, CDR2 YYEKEE (reference sequence). CDR3: CASSPRDSGRETQYF. As DNA, the CDR3 is TGTGCCAGCAGCCCCAGGGACAGCGGGAGGGAGACCCAGTACTTC.

V and J are TRBV5-1 and TRBJ1-5; the D is unclear. V was trimmed by 2 bases and J by 0 bases, leaving 9 bases between them. This CDR3 comprises 15 residues. Germline CDR1 SGHRS, CDR2 YFSETQ. CDR3 nucleotide sequence: TGCGCCAGCAGCTTCGAGGATCCTAGCAATCAGCCCCAGCATTTT. Its protein is CASSFEDPSNQPQHF.

This clone came up a few times. The identical CDR3 is also encoded by other nucleotide sequences in the sample. The V gene is TRBV6-4, the J gene TRBJ2-3; a possible D gene is TRBD2 (6 bases). Germline V lookup: CDR1 MRHNA, CDR2 SNTAGT. Trimming stripped 0 bases from V and 3 bases from J, with 10 bases between. This CDR3 has 15 amino acids. The chain's CDR3 is CASSDSAGSTDTQYF. CDR3 bases: TGTGCCAGCAGTGACTCGGCGGGATCGACAGATACGCAGTATTTT.

This rearrangement joins TRBV30 to TRBJ1-1; D perhaps matches TRBD1 (5 bases). Germline V gives CDR1 GTSNPN, CDR2 SVGIG (reference sequence). The CDR3 runs to 13 residues. Between the trimmed V and J ends, which lost 1 base and 8 bases, there was a span of 14 bases. CDR3 amino acids: CAWSESGLGEAFF. The CDR3 region has the DNA TGTGCCTGGAGTGAGTCGGGGCTGGGAGAAGCTTTCTTT.

The chain joins TRBV10-3 to TRBJ2-7, with D possibly TRBD2 on 5 matching bases. The CDR3 runs 13 residues. Germline CDR1 ENHRY, CDR2 SYGVKD. Trimming left V 8 bases short and J 6 bases short, with 17 bases between. Here the CDR3 DNA reads TGTGCCATCTCCCCCCCTGCGGGTGGCGAGCAGTACTTC. Translation gives CAISPPAGGEQYF.

The chain is built from TRBV2 and TRBJ1-1, with 8 bases aligning to TRBD1. This CDR3 has 13 amino acids. Germline V gives CDR1 SNHLY, CDR2 FYNNEI. J gave up 4 bases and V 6 bases, and 4 bases lay outside the gene matches. The chain's CDR3 is CASRLDRGTEAFF. In DNA, the CDR3 is TGTGCCAGCAGGCTAGACAGGGGCACTGAAGCTTTCTTT.

J is TRBJ1-5 and V is TRBV19; D unclear. Germline V gene sequence: CDR1 LNHDA, CDR2 SQIVND (reference sequence). The CDR3 runs to 15 residues. The V gene lost 6 bases and the J gene lost 0 bases, with 12 bases spanning the gap. The CDR3 DNA follows: TGTGCCAGTAGCCCCGATTGGCGTAGCAATCAGCCCCAGCATTTT. This sequence encodes CASSPDWRSNQPQHF. The full variable domain, with the rest looked up from reference TRBV19 and TRBJ1-5, is DGGITQSPKYLFRKEGQNVTLSCEQNLNHDAMYWYRQDPGQGLRLIYYSQIVNDFQKGDIAEGYSVSREKKESFPLTVTSAQKNPTAFYLCASSPDWRSNQPQHFGDGTRLSIL.

The rearrangement joins TRBV12-3 or TRBV12-4 to TRBJ1-6; no clear D. There are 13 residues in the CDR3. The V and J ends lost 4 bases and 10 bases respectively, with 11 bases between them. This CDR3 reads CASSSSTVSPLHF. In DNA form, the CDR3 reads TGTGCCAGCAGTTCCAGTACAGTCTCACCCCTCCACTTT.

This sequence joins TRBV5-1 and TRBJ1-1; D gene ambiguous. Between the trimmed V and J ends, which lost 0 bases and 0 bases, there was a span of 18 bases. From germline, CDR1 is SGHRS and CDR2 YFSETQ. This CDR3 is 18 amino acids long. Here the CDR3 DNA reads TGCGCCAGCAGCTTGGCCGGTAGGGCGCGCATTGTGAACACTGAAGCTTTCTTT. This sequence encodes CASSLAGRARIVNTEAFF.

The chain is built from TRBV19 and TRBJ2-3; D gene uncertain. Trimming shortened V by 7 bases and J by 2 bases, and 16 bases separated the two germline ends. This CDR3 contains 15 residues. Per germline, CDR1 LNHDA and CDR2 SQIVND (reference sequence). This CDR3 is CASNLFGRLTDTQYF. The CDR3 region has the DNA TGTGCCAGTAACCTCTTTGGACGGCTCACAGATACGCAGTATTTT.

As regards this clone: One junction end does not reproduce the germline sequence, and a read error may be involved. This chain links TRBV28 with TRBJ2-5; 11 bases fit TRBD2. Germline V CDR1 and CDR2: MDHEN, SYDVKM. This CDR3 is built from 15 residues. This CDR3 reads CASAGTSGGQGTQYF. In DNA form, the CDR3 reads TGTGCCAGTGCTGGGACTAGCGGCGGGCAAGGGACCCAGTACTTC.

This chain links TRBV5-1 with TRBJ1-6, with 7 bases matching TRBD1. Per the germline V gene, CDR1 is SGHRS and CDR2 is YFSETQ. Trimming at V came to 4 bases and at J to 6 bases, leaving 7 bases not matched to a gene. This CDR3 is 15 amino acids long. CDR3 loop: CASSIYRGANSPLHF. In nucleotides, the CDR3 is TGCGCCAGCAGCATCTACAGGGGCGCTAATTCACCCCTCCACTTT.

This rearrangement joins TRBV11-2 to TRBJ2-3; D gene unclear. Trimming cost V 9 bases and J 4 bases, with 11 bases left between them. Germline V lookup: CDR1 SGHAT, CDR2 FQNNGV. The CDR3 consists of 12 residues. The CDR3: CASSFTADTQYF. In DNA, the CDR3 is TGTGCCAGTAGTTTTACCGCAGATACGCAGTATTTT.

CDR3 sequence: CAWSWQTEAFF. CDR3 sequence (DNA): TGTGCCTGGAGTTGGCAGACTGAAGCTTTCTTT. The rearrangement joins TRBV30 to TRBJ1-1; D unresolved. In germline, CDR1 is GTSNPN, CDR2 SVGIG (reference sequence). The V and J ends lost 2 bases and 5 bases respectively, with 6 bases between them. The CDR3 has 11 residues.

The chain couples TRBV24-1 to TRBJ2-1; the match to TRBD1 covers 12 bases. Trimming cost V 9 bases and J 16 bases; bases outside gene matches: 18. The germline V gene has CDR1 KGHDR and CDR2 SFDVKD. The CDR3 covers 15 residues. CDR3 nucleotides: TGTGCCACCGAAACCCCTGCGGGACAGGGGGCTCATAAATTCTTC. Translated, it gives CATETPAGQGAHKFF.

The CDR3 loop is CASSSPGLAVKSSYNEQFF. In nucleotides, the CDR3 is TGTGCCAGCAGTTCCCCGGGACTAGCGGTTAAGAGCTCCTACAATGAGCAGTTCTTC. This chain uses TRBV28 with TRBJ2-1; 11 bases are a match to TRBD2. CDR1 is MDHEN, CDR2 SYDVKM, per germline. This CDR3 spans 19 amino acids. The J segment lost 0 bases and the V segment lost 4 bases, leaving 11 bases of the junction unmatched.

J is TRBJ1-2 and V is TRBV3-1 (or the pseudogene TRBV3-2); D gene ambiguous. This CDR3 has 18 amino acids. CDR1 and CDR2 from the germline V gene are LGHDT and YNNKEL (reference sequence). Between the trimmed V and J ends, which lost 1 base and 0 bases, there was a span of 18 bases. CDR3 protein: CASSQARTEYLANYGYTF. The CDR3 DNA sequence: TGTGCCAGCAGCCAAGCCCGGACCGAATATTTAGCTAACTATGGCTACACCTTC.

This clone was observed a single time. The gene calls are TRBV5-6 and TRBJ2-7; 12 bases map to TRBD2. The CDR3 is made up of 13 amino acids. The V and J ends lost 5 bases and 5 bases, in that order; junction bases with no gene match: 2. The V gene's germline CDR1 is SGHDT and CDR2 YYEEEE. The CDR3 spells CASRRTSGNEQYF. In DNA form, the CDR3 reads TGTGCCAGCAGGCGGACTAGCGGGAACGAGCAGTACTTC. Based on the CDR3 plus reference TRBV5-6 and TRBJ2-7, the full variable domain is DAGVTQSPTHLIKTRGQQVTLRCSPKSGHDTVSWYQQALGQGPQFIFQYYEEEERQRGNFPDRFSGHQFPNYSSELNVNALLLGDSALYLCASRRTSGNEQYFGPGTRLTVT.

The V gene is TRBV29-1, the J gene TRBJ1-2, with TRBD1 matching over 7 bases. Germline values: CDR1 SQVTM, CDR2 ANQGSEA. CDR3 length: 13 amino acids. With V trimmed by 8 bases and J by 6 bases, 12 bases remained unmatched. For the CDR3, the DNA is TGCAGCTTCCGACAGGGTATTTCCGATGGCTACACCTTC. Its translation: CSFRQGISDGYTF.

This chain joins TRBV11-3 and TRBJ2-1; 8 bases match TRBD1. This CDR3 has 14 residues. The trim removed 5 bases at V and 6 bases at J, leaving 6 bases unmatched. Germline V gene lookup returns CDR1 SGHNT and CDR2 YENEEA. The CDR3 here is CASSRDRLGNEQFF. The CDR3 DNA is TGTGCCAGCAGCCGGGACAGGCTCGGCAATGAGCAGTTCTTC. The full variable domain, completed using reference TRBV11-3 and TRBJ2-1, is EAGVVQSPRYKIIEKKQPVAFWCNPISGHNTLYWYLQNLGQGPELLIRYENEEAVDDSQLPKDRFSAERLKGVDSTLKIQPAELGDSAVYLCASSRDRLGNEQFFGPGTRLTVL.

The chain couples TRBV29-1 to TRBJ1-2; no reliable D call. The CDR3 contains 14 residues. Trimming left V 7 bases short and J 8 bases short, with 23 bases between. Germline loops: CDR1 SQVTM, CDR2 ANQGSEA. The CDR3 DNA reads as TGCAGCGGTGACCCGGACGTCGCCGGGGAGGGCTACACCTTC. Amino acids: CSGDPDVAGEGYTF.

V and J are TRBV6-1 and TRBJ1-5; the D is unclear. Germline-derived CDR1 and CDR2 are MNHNS and SASEGT. The CDR3 is 14 amino acids. The V end was cut by 2 bases, the J end by 3 bases, with 8 bases between. In DNA form, the CDR3 reads TGTGCCAGCAGTGAACAGCGGGACAATCAGCCCCAGCATTTT. Amino acids: CASSEQRDNQPQHF.

The J gene is TRBJ2-1, the V gene TRBV28, with 10 bases identical to TRBD1. J lost 9 bases, V lost 5 bases, and 10 bases had no gene match. There are 15 residues in the CDR3. Per germline, CDR1 MDHEN and CDR2 SYDVKM. CDR3 DNA: TGTGCCAGCAGTCCCCTTGGGGGACAGGGGACTGAGCAGTTCTTC. Its protein product is CASSPLGGQGTEQFF.

In this sample, this clone turned up a few times. The chain couples TRBV5-1 to TRBJ2-5, with 11 bases aligning to TRBD2. The CDR3 has 17 amino acids. Germline loops: CDR1 SGHRS, CDR2 YFSETQ. V lost 1 base, J lost 4 bases, and 9 bases stayed unmatched. CDR3 loop: CASSLYVTSGGLETQYF. The DNA of the CDR3 is TGCGCCAGCAGCTTGTACGTTACTAGCGGGGGTTTAGAGACCCAGTACTTC.

This chain joins TRBV9 and TRBJ2-1, with D perhaps being TRBD1 or TRBD2 (5 bases each). Germline values: CDR1 SGDLS, CDR2 YYNGEE. Trimming removed 0 bases from V and 9 bases from J, with 13 bases in between. This CDR3 is built from 14 residues. The CDR3 coding sequence is TGTGCCAGCAGCGTAGGGGGGACGGTAGGTGAGCAGTTCTTC. It translates to CASSVGGTVGEQFF.